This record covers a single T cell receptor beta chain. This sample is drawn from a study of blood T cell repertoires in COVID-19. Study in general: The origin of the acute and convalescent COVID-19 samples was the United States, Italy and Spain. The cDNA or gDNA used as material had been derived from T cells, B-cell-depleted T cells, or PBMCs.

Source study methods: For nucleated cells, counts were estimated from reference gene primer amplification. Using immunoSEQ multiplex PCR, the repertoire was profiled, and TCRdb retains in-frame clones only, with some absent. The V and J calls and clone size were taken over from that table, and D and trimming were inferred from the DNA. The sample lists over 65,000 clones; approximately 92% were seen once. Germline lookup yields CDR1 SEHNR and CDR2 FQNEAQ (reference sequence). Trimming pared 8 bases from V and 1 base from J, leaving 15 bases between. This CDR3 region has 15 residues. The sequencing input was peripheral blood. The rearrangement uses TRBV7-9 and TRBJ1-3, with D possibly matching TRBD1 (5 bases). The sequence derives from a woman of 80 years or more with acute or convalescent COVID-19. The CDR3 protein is CASARNRGSGNTIYF. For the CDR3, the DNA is TGTGCCAGCGCACGGAACCGGGGGTCTGGAAACACCATATATTTT.